Reported below is one T cell receptor (beta chain). With V trimmed by 0 bases and J by 10 bases, 11 bases remained unmatched. This CDR3 is built from 16 residues. CDR1 SGHDT and CDR2 YYEEEE come from the germline V gene. The table came from immunoSEQ multiplex PCR; TCRdb's copy has only in-frame clones and leaves some out. The repertoire consists of about 160,000 clones, with about 83% occurring once and the leading ten covering about 9.4%. The entry originates in a study of blood T cell repertoires in COVID-19. At the level of the study: T cells, B-cell-depleted T cells, or PBMCs supplied cDNA or gDNA.

This sequence was found in a woman in her 70s with COVID-19, enrolled during active disease. The sample was peripheral blood. The chain joins TRBV5-6 to TRBJ1-2; TRBD1 aligns across 11 bases. This CDR3 reads CASSLVGQGAHLVYTF. DNA for the CDR3: TGTGCCAGCAGCTTGGTTGGACAGGGGGCCCACCTCGTCTACACCTTC.